This TCR beta chain emerged from a study of T cell repertoires in cytomegalovirus infection. TCRdb re-analysed the reads in MiXCR, keeping a single row per CDR3 protein. This sample has 550,000 to 850,000 distinct CDR3 sequences, with approximately 33% found just once. V gave up 2 bases and J gave up 9 bases; unmatched junction bases: 1. The germline V gene has CDR1 SEHNR and CDR2 FQNEAQ (reference sequence). The CDR3 is made up of 12 amino acids. This clonotype was seen more than once but under ten times. Antigen specificity is unknown. V gene TRBV7-9 combines with J gene TRBJ2-1, with TRBD2 matching 7 bases. This sample comprised cultured PBMCs, obtained from culture after CMV antigen stimulation. The clonotype comes from a human donor in good health (CMV status not recorded). Some clones in this sample may be carry-over from other donors' samples. The CDR3 DNA sequence: TGTGCCAGCAGCTTAACGGGGGGTGAGCAGTTCTTC. It encodes CASSLTGGEQFF.